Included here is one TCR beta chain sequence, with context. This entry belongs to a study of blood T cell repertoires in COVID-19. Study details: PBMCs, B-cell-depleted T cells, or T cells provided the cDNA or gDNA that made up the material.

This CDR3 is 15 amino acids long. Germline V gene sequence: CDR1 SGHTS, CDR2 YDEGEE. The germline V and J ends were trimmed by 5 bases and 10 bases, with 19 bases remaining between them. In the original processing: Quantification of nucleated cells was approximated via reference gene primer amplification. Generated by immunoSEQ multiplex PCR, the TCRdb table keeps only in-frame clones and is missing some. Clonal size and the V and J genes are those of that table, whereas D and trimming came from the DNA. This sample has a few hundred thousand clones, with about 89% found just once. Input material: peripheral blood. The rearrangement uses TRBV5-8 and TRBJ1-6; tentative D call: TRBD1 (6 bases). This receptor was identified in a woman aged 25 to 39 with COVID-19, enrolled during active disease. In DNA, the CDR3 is TGTGCCAGCAGAGCCCTCAGGGGAACGTACTCACCCCTCCACTTT. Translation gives CASRALRGTYSPLHF.